The 19 T cell receptor beta chains listed next were all sequenced from one sample in a study of identical twins. TCRdb used MiXCR to reprocess the 5' RACE reads, holding one entry per CDR3 protein. This sample carries a few hundred thousand distinct CDR3 sequences, 7.5% to 10% of them seen once, and the ten largest clones take more than 2.5%. These same records also appear under a second study, on yellow fever vaccine responses in identical twins.

Sequencing used PBMCs. The receptors derive from a woman between 18 and 30 years old in good health.

This clonotype was counted ten times or more. This chain links TRBV9 with TRBJ2-5; perhaps TRBD1 as D (6 bases). This CDR3 spans 13 amino acids. The germline V gene has CDR1 SGDLS and CDR2 YYNGEE. V lost 4 bases to trimming and J lost 3 bases, with 10 bases between them. The CDR3 bases are TGTGCCAGCAGCAACGGACAGAAAGAGACCCAGTACTTC. It codes for CASSNGQKETQYF.

The sample holds a few counts of this clonotype. This sequence joins TRBV7-8 and TRBJ2-1, with 10 bases identical to TRBD2. CDR1 and CDR2 (germline): SGHVS, FQNEAQ. This CDR3 is built from 16 residues. Trimming took 2 bases from V and 5 from J; bases not matched to a gene: 6. CDR3 in DNA: TGTGCCAGCAGCTTACTAGCGGGAGTTTGGAACAATGAGCAGTTCTTC. Protein sequence: CASSLLAGVWNNEQFF.

This clonotype was seen repeatedly, ten times or more. This chain uses TRBV5-1 with TRBJ2-2; D not certain. Trimming took 4 bases from V and 3 from J, leaving 10 bases between them. Germline CDR1 SGHRS, CDR2 YFSETQ. This CDR3 spans 14 amino acids. CDR3 nucleotide sequence: TGCGCCAGCAGCGGGATCGGAGACACCGGGGAGCTGTTTTTT. It encodes CASSGIGDTGELFF.

This clonotype was seen repeatedly, ten times or more. This sequence joins TRBV10-3 and TRBJ2-1, with 9 bases aligning to TRBD1. The CDR3 runs to 12 residues. Germline V lookup: CDR1 ENHRY, CDR2 SYGVKD. The junction had 0 bases not matched to a gene; V was cut back by 4 bases and J by 8 bases. For the CDR3, the DNA is TGTGCCATCAGTGGGGACAGGGATGAGCAGTTCTTC. It translates to CAISGDRDEQFF.

The V call is TRBV29-1, the J call TRBJ1-4; D uncertain. Trimming removed 5 bases at V and 15 bases at J, with 16 bases between. This CDR3 comprises 11 residues. The germline gives CDR1 SQVTM, CDR2 ANQGSEA. Here the CDR3 reads CSVRLRNSVFF. CDR3 DNA sequence: TGCAGCGTTCGCCTAAGGAACTCCGTGTTTTTT.

V usage is TRBV6-1 and J usage is TRBJ1-1; no reliable D call. The CDR3 sequence is 13 residues long. The ends were cut back, 1 base at V and 1 base at J, with 4 bases in the middle. Germline CDR1 MNHNS, CDR2 SASEGT. CDR3 bases: TGTGCCAGCAGTGAAGTTCAGAACACTGAAGCTTTCTTT. It is translated as CASSEVQNTEAFF.

The chain joins TRBV20-1 to TRBJ2-5; possible D gene TRBD2, 7 bases. Trimming left V 5 bases short and J 2 bases short, with 12 bases between. CDR1 DFQATT and CDR2 SNEGSKA come from the germline V gene (reference sequence). This CDR3 region has 13 residues. The CDR3 region is CSAGRGGQETQYF. The CDR3 nucleotides read TGCAGTGCTGGGAGGGGGGGTCAAGAGACCCAGTACTTC.

This clonotype was observed a few times. The chain combines TRBV25-1 with TRBJ2-1, with 15 nucleotides matching TRBD2. Trimming removed 6 bases from V and 2 bases from J; junction bases left unmatched: 5. From germline, CDR1 is MGHDK and CDR2 SYGVNS. The CDR3 covers 17 residues. The CDR3 reads CASSNGTSGRPYNEQFF. The CDR3 bases are TGTGCCAGCAGCAATGGGACTAGCGGGAGGCCCTACAATGAGCAGTTCTTC.

The DNA for the CDR3 is TGCGCCAGCAGTCCCCCGGCGTTAGCGGTGAGTCAAGAGACCCAGTACTTC. It specifies CASSPPALAVSQETQYF. The chain combines TRBV5-1 with TRBJ2-5; D might be TRBD2 (6 bases). Germline V gives CDR1 SGHRS, CDR2 YFSETQ. Trimming removed 5 bases at V and 2 bases at J, with 22 bases between. The CDR3 is 17 residues long.

This chain connects TRBV6-2 or TRBV6-3 to TRBJ2-1, with TRBD2 identical over 8 bases. Germline CDR1 reads MNHEY; CDR2 reads SVGEGT. The V and J ends lost 7 bases and 6 bases, in that order; junction bases with no gene match: 11. The CDR3 sequence is 15 residues long. The CDR3 loop reads CASMRAGVSSNEQFF. The CDR3 region has the DNA TGTGCCAGCATGCGAGCGGGAGTGTCTAGCAATGAGCAGTTCTTC.

As to this clonotype: Just one base apart from a much larger clone, this may be a read error. The V call is TRBV7-2, the J call TRBJ2-7, with D hard to call. Germline values: CDR1 SGHTA, CDR2 FQGNSA. Trimming cost V 3 bases and J 2 bases, with 8 bases left between them. The CDR3 sequence is 13 residues long. The CDR3: CASSFYHTYEQYF. The CDR3 DNA follows: TGTGCCAGCAGCTTCTACCACACCTACGAGCAGTACTTC.

The rearrangement links TRBV25-1 to TRBJ2-4; perhaps D is TRBD1 or TRBD2 (5 bases each). The germline V gene has CDR1 MGHDK and CDR2 SYGVNS. Trimming pared 8 bases from V and 0 bases from J, leaving 23 bases between. The length of the CDR3 is 18 residues. CDR3 amino acids: CASPFRGVSILAKNIQYF. In nucleotides, the CDR3 is TGTGCCAGCCCCTTTCGAGGGGTTAGCATACTAGCCAAAAACATTCAGTACTTC. Variable domain in full (rest from reference TRBV25-1 and TRBJ2-4): EADIYQTPRYLVIGTGKKITLECSQTMGHDKMYWYQQDPGMELHLIHYSYGVNSTEKGDLSSESTVSRIRTEHFPLTLESARPSHTSQYLCASPFRGVSILAKNIQYFGAGTRLSVL.

This clonotype occurred many times. The chain employs TRBV7-2 and TRBJ2-7; D might be TRBD2 (7 bases). The CDR3 is 16 residues long. Germline V lookup: CDR1 SGHTA, CDR2 FQGNSA. V was shortened by 5 bases and J by 9 bases, with 26 bases between the two germline ends. The chain's CDR3 is CASSPITGTGLRGQYF. CDR3 bases: TGTGCCAGCAGCCCAATTACAGGGACGGGACTACGAGGGCAGTACTTC.

This clonotype was seen more than once but under ten times. V and J are TRBV4-2 and TRBJ2-1; D possibly corresponds to TRBD1 (5 bases). V lost 1 base to trimming and J lost 7 bases, with 11 bases between them. The length of the CDR3 is 14 residues. Germline loops: CDR1 LGHNA, CDR2 YNFKEQ. CDR3 residues: CASSQGGQGNEQFF. The CDR3 bases are TGTGCCAGCAGCCAAGGGGGCCAAGGAAATGAGCAGTTCTTC.

Ten or more counts support this clonotype. The chain employs TRBV3-1 and TRBJ2-7; 8 bases agree with TRBD1. V was pared by 5 bases and J by 3 bases, with 6 bases of the junction left unmatched. The CDR3 totals 14 residues. Germline V gene sequence: CDR1 LGHDT, CDR2 YNNKEL (reference sequence). CDR3: CASSAGQDLYEQYF. In nucleotides, the CDR3 is TGTGCCAGCAGCGCGGGACAGGACCTCTACGAGCAGTACTTC.

The sample holds a few counts of this clonotype. This chain links TRBV7-2 with TRBJ1-2; unclear D gene. Deletions cut 5 bases from V and 3 bases from J, with 10 bases between. The CDR3 covers 13 residues. CDR1 is SGHTA and CDR2 is FQGNSA in the germline V gene. The DNA of the CDR3 is TGTGCCAGCAGCCAGACATCCTACTATGGCTACACCTTC. Its protein is CASSQTSYYGYTF.

This clonotype was seen only a few times. The genes are TRBV3-1 and TRBJ2-7, with D tentatively TRBD2 (5 bases). Germline CDR1 LGHDT, CDR2 YNNKEL (reference sequence). The V gene lost 3 bases and the J gene lost 7 bases, with 10 bases spanning the gap. The CDR3 contains 12 residues. The CDR3 sequence: CASSQSSGEQYF. The CDR3, as DNA: TGTGCCAGCAGCCAGTCCAGCGGAGAGCAGTACTTC.

In this sample, this clonotype turned up many times. V gene TRBV27 combines with J gene TRBJ2-7, with TRBD2 as a possible D gene (6 bases). The germline CDR1 and CDR2 sequences are MNHEY and SMNVEV (reference sequence). V lost 6 bases and J 0 bases, leaving 12 bases between the germline ends. This CDR3 is 14 amino acids long. The DNA of the CDR3 is TGTGCCAGCAGATGGGACGGGGGCTCCTACGAGCAGTACTTC. It translates to CASRWDGGSYEQYF.

This clonotype has a count of ten or more. The chain uses TRBV28 and TRBJ2-1; tentative D call: TRBD2 (6 bases). CDR1 MDHEN and CDR2 SYDVKM come from the germline V gene. CDR3 length: 14 residues. The V end lost 8 bases, the J end lost 4 bases, and 15 bases lay between the germline ends. CDR3 sequence (DNA): TGTGCCAGCGTCAAGCGGGCCCTATACAATGAGCAGTTCTTC. This encodes CASVKRALYNEQFF. Using reference TRBV28 and TRBJ2-1 for the parts outside the CDR3, the full variable domain is DVKVTQSSRYLVKRTGEKVFLECVQDMDHENMFWYRQDPGLGLRLIYFSYDVKMKEKGDIPEGYSVSREKKERFSLILESASTNQTSMYLCASVKRALYNEQFFGPGTRLTVL.